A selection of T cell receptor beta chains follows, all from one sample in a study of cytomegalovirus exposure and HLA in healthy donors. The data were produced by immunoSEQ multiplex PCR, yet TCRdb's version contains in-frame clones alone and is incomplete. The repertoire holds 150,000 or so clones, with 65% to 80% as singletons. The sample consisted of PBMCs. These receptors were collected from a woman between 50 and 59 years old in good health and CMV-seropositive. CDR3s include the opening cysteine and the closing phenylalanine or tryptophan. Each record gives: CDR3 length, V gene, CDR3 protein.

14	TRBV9	CASSAGTANTEAFF
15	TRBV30	CAWSPGLGGRGEQFF
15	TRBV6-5	CASSYKGGSYNEQFF
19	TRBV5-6	CASSLLLAGGQSGTDTQYF
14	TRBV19	CASRIGGSPGELFF
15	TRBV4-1	CASSQDRVLDTEAFF
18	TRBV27	CASSWPTGQGKNTGELFF
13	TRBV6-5	CASSYVQGEGYTF
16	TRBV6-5	CASSYSRDSLNSPLHF
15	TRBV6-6	CASSYSSGSENSQYF
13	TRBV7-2	CASSQGSYNEQFF
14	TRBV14	CASNILQRGNEQFF
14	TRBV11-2	CASSARLATGELFF
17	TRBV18	CASSPRKNRGGTDTQYF
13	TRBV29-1	CSVAQASLYEQYF
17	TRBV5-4	CASRLDRGEAGANVLAF
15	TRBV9	CASSAQGRRDSPLHF
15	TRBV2	CASTTGTSGSNEQFF
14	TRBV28	CASSLRLAGCEQYF
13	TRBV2	CASTTGDIYGYTF
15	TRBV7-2	CASSLGLDSGNTIYF
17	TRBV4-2	CASSRGGASSYNSPLHF
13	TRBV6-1	CASIGGVNTEAFF